Listed below are T cell receptor beta chains from one sample, sequenced in a study of T cells after posttransplantation cyclophosphamide. Profiled with immunoSEQ multiplex PCR; TCRdb holds only in-frame clones, not every one. The sample records just over 65,000 clones, about 94% being singletons. The sequencing input was PBMCs. The receptors were sampled from a woman younger than 45 in good health and a related stem cell transplant donor. CDR3s include the opening cysteine and the closing phenylalanine or tryptophan. The D gene is left open where the match is weak.

V gene	J gene	D gene	CDR3 DNA	CDR3 protein
TRBV28	TRBJ2-6	NA	TGTGCCAGCAGTTCTTCCCAGGGAGGACTCTCTGGGGCCAACGTCCTGACTTTC	CASSSSQGGLSGANVLTF
TRBV4-1	TRBJ1-5	NA	TGCGCCAGCAGCCAAGTTTGGACACCAAATCAGCCCCAGCATTTT	CASSQVWTPNQPQHF
TRBV7-2	TRBJ2-7	TRBD2	TGTGCCAGCAGCATCTCTAGCGGGGGGGCCTCCTACGAGCAGTACTTC	CASSISSGGASYEQYF
TRBV4-2	TRBJ2-1	TRBD2	TGTGCCAGCAGCCCCCTGCTAGCGGGGCACAATGAGCAGTTCTTC	CASSPLLAGHNEQFF
TRBV12-2	TRBJ1-1	NA	TGTGCAAGTCGCTCATCCTCGGGACGGCTCAACACTGAAGCTTTCTTT	CASRSSSGRLNTEAFF
TRBV6-1	TRBJ2-2	TRBD1	TGTGCCAGCAGTGACCCGACAGGGCCTGTCACCGGGGAGCTGTTTTTT	CASSDPTGPVTGELFF
TRBV5-6	TRBJ1-5	NA	TGTGCCAGCAGCTTGGGACAGAGTAATCAGCCCCAGCATTTT	CASSLGQSNQPQHF
TRBV19	TRBJ2-1	TRBD2	TGTGCCAGTAGTATCATCTCGGGGACTACTAAGTACAATGAGCAGTTCTTC	CASSIISGTTKYNEQFF
TRBV6-6	TRBJ2-7	NA	TGTGCCAGCAGTTACCGGGGCCTTCCAGAGCAGTACTTC	CASSYRGLPEQYF
TRBV7-9	TRBJ2-1	TRBD2	TGTGCCAGCACCCCCGGGACTACTTCCTACAATGAGCAGTTCTTC	CASTPGTTSYNEQFF
TRBV10-3	TRBJ1-2	NA	TGTGCCATCAGTGAGTTCGAAGGCGGCTACACCTTC	CAISEFEGGYTF
TRBV19	TRBJ1-2	TRBD1	TGTGCCAGTAGACAATTTGGGACAGTTAACTATGGCTACACCTTC	CASRQFGTVNYGYTF
TRBV6-4	TRBJ2-1	TRBD2	TGTGCCAGCAGCGAGGACGCGGGGGGGAGCAATGAGCAGTTCTTC	CASSEDAGGSNEQFF
TRBV18	TRBJ1-2	TRBD1	TGTGCCAGCTCACCATCCGGGACAGATGGCTACACCTTC	CASSPSGTDGYTF